This is a list of T cell receptor beta chains from one sample in a study of T cells in Graves' hyperthyroidism and ophthalmopathy. TCRdb re-called the multiplex PCR reads with MiXCR, one entry per CDR3 protein. The sample yields some 210,000 distinct CDR3 sequences, about 15% seen once. Material for sequencing was blood. The receptors were sampled from a man in his fifties with Graves' hyperthyroidism. Both conserved end residues are part of each CDR3. D genes are given only for firm matches. Clone size is given for some rows only: seen once, a few or many times, or a class if the clone is expanded.

TRBJ2-1	TRBV7-9	TRBD1	many	CASRKGQAYNEQFF	TGTGCCAGCAGGAAGGGACAGGCCTACAATGAGCAGTTCTTC
TRBJ2-7	TRBV20-1	TRBD2	many	CSAREHSGRATEQYF	TGCAGTGCTAGGGAACATAGCGGGAGGGCCACCGAGCAGTACTTC
TRBJ1-2	TRBV4-3	-	-	CASSRDVLNYGYTF	TGCGCCAGCAGCCGAGACGTCCTCAACTATGGCTACACCTTC
TRBJ2-7	TRBV7-6	-	many	CASSLGGQSYEQYF	TGTGCCAGCAGCTTGGGGGGACAGTCCTACGAGCAGTACTTC
TRBJ1-3	TRBV7-6	-	few	CASSFLPRGGNTIYF	TGTGCCAGCAGCTTTTTGCCCCGAGGGGGAAACACCATATATTTT
TRBJ2-1	TRBV20-1	-	many	CSARALDGGENLKQFF	TGCAGTGCTAGAGCGTTAGATGGTGGCGAGAATTTGAAGCAGTTCTTC
TRBJ2-5	TRBV11-3	-	many	CASARADPETQYF	TGTGCCAGCGCGAGAGCGGATCCAGAGACCCAGTACTTC
TRBJ2-7	TRBV3-1	-	many	CASSRSPLDSYEQYF	TGTGCCAGCAGCCGATCCCCCCTGGACTCCTACGAGCAGTACTTC
TRBJ2-4	TRBV28	-	few	CASSLGRYTNIQYF	TGTGCCAGCAGTTTGGGCAGGTACACAAACATTCAGTACTTC
TRBJ2-5	TRBV11-2	-	many	CASSYTSQVQETQYF	TGTGCCAGCAGCTACACCTCACAGGTCCAAGAGACCCAGTACTTC
TRBJ2-7	TRBV7-9	TRBD1	-	CASSPDRGEYYEQYF	TGTGCCAGCAGCCCGGACAGGGGCGAATATTACGAGCAGTACTTC
TRBJ1-6	TRBV27	-	many	CASSLTGRSSYNSPLHF	TGTGCCAGCAGTTTAACGGGACGGAGCTCCTATAATTCACCCCTCCACTTT
TRBJ2-7	TRBV28	TRBD1	many	CASSLDRGGEQYF	TGTGCCAGCAGTTTAGACAGGGGGGGGGAGCAGTACTTC
TRBJ2-7	TRBV6-5	TRBD1	-	CASSYGTGYYEQYF	TGTGCCAGCAGTTACGGGACAGGGTATTACGAGCAGTACTTC
TRBJ2-1	TRBV7-2	TRBD2	-	CASSLAASGEQFF	TGTGCCAGCAGCTTGGCGGCTAGCGGTGAGCAGTTCTTC
TRBJ2-3	TRBV20-1	-	many	CSAEGSRTRTDTQYF	TGCAGTGCGGAAGGGTCAAGAACCCGCACAGATACGCAGTATTTT
TRBJ2-6	TRBV5-1	-	-	CASSGQIGDFSGANVLTF	TGCGCCAGCAGCGGACAAATAGGTGATTTCTCTGGGGCCAACGTCCTGACTTTC
TRBJ2-3	TRBV7-3	TRBD1	few	CASSLQGAFTDTQYF	TGTGCCAGCAGCTTACAGGGGGCCTTTACAGATACGCAGTATTTT
TRBJ2-7	TRBV20-1	-	-	CSAPQTAGNEQYF	TGCAGTGCTCCCCAGACTGCCGGGAACGAGCAGTACTTC
TRBJ1-6	TRBV5-1	-	once	CASSGMPARNNSPLHF	TGCGCCAGCAGCGGGATGCCAGCTCGGAATAATTCACCCCTCCACTTT
TRBJ1-1	TRBV6-1	TRBD1	many	CASSGRQGTNTEAFF	TGTGCCAGCAGTGGTCGACAGGGGACGAACACTGAAGCTTTCTTT
TRBJ2-3	TRBV3-1	-	many	CASSQVGASGTDTQYF	TGTGCCAGCAGCCAAGTTGGGGCTAGCGGCACAGATACGCAGTATTTT
TRBJ2-1	TRBV6-1	-	few	CASSEGLNNERFF	TGTGCCAGCAGTGAAGGCCTTAACAATGAGCGGTTCTTC
TRBJ2-2	TRBV4-1	-	few	CASSSAWGKNTGELFF	TGCGCCAGCAGCTCAGCTTGGGGGAAGAACACCGGGGAGCTGTTTTTT
TRBJ1-5	TRBV6-1	TRBD1	many	CASSPTGTGSNQPQHF	TGTGCCAGCAGCCCAACCGGGACAGGGAGTAATCAGCCCCAGCATTTT
TRBJ2-7	TRBV20-1	TRBD2	few	CSAMGLAGVFYEQYF	TGCAGTGCTATGGGTCTAGCGGGAGTTTTTTACGAGCAGTACTTC
TRBJ2-7	TRBV5-1	-	many	CASSLAGVRGYEQYF	TGCGCCAGCAGCTTGGCCGGGGTGCGGGGCTACGAGCAGTACTTC
TRBJ2-3	TRBV5-1	-	-	CASSLEGHHTDTQYF	TGCGCCAGCAGCTTGGAAGGACACCACACAGATACGCAGTATTTT
TRBJ2-4	TRBV29-1	-	-	CSVEVVFGGGLAKNIQYF	TGCAGCGTTGAAGTTGTTTTTGGGGGGGGGCTAGCCAAAAACATTCAGTACTTC
TRBJ2-7	TRBV6-1	TRBD1	few	CASAPDRGAYEQYF	TGTGCCAGCGCGCCGGACAGGGGGGCCTACGAGCAGTACTTC
TRBJ1-2	TRBV12-3/TRBV12-4	-	-	CASSPDRVYGYTF	TGTGCCAGCAGCCCGGACAGAGTCTATGGCTACACCTTC
TRBJ1-6	TRBV5-6	-	-	CASSLRGSSYNSPLHF	TGTGCCAGCAGCTTGCGCGGGAGCTCCTATAATTCACCCCTCCACTTT
TRBJ2-1	TRBV3-1	-	many	CASSQLKFRDPAYNEQFF	TGTGCCAGCAGCCAGCTTAAGTTCCGGGACCCAGCCTACAATGAGCAGTTCTTC
TRBJ2-3	TRBV29-1	-	few	CSAGLGDSSGDTQYF	TGCAGCGCTGGATTAGGGGACTCCTCTGGGGATACGCAGTATTTT
TRBJ1-1	TRBV11-3	-	many	CASSSRADTEAFF	TGTGCCAGCAGCTCCCGCGCGGACACTGAAGCTTTCTTT
TRBJ2-7	TRBV4-3	TRBD1	few	CASSLTGTGPYEQYF	TGCGCCAGCAGCCTAACGGGGACAGGGCCCTACGAGCAGTACTTC
TRBJ2-5	TRBV19	-	-	CASSIGAPAQETQYF	TGTGCCAGTAGTATAGGAGCCCCTGCGCAGGAGACCCAGTACTTC
TRBJ1-1	TRBV20-1	-	-	CSARDLFNSLTVGMNTEAFF	TGCAGTGCTAGAGATCTTTTTAACTCATTGACAGTTGGGATGAACACTGAAGCTTTCTTT
TRBJ1-1	TRBV12-3/TRBV12-4	-	many	CASSGQPKTEAFF	TGTGCCAGCAGCGGACAGCCGAAGACTGAAGCTTTCTTT
TRBJ2-1	TRBV3-1	-	-	CACRGWNNEQFF	TGCGCTTGTCGCGGTTGGAACAATGAGCAGTTCTTC
TRBJ2-3	TRBV10-1	TRBD2	-	CASLERGWDTQYF	TGCGCCAGCCTAGAGCGGGGATGGGATACGCAGTATTTT
TRBJ2-7	TRBV28	TRBD1	few	CASSYRWGTGVYEQYF	TGTGCCAGCAGCTATCGTTGGGGGACAGGGGTCTACGAGCAGTACTTC